These 22 T cell receptor beta chains share one sample of origin, sequenced in a study of blood T cell repertoires in COVID-19. Sequencing used immunoSEQ multiplex PCR; TCRdb keeps in-frame clones, though not all of them. The sample lists more than 200,000 clones; roughly 89% were seen once. Sequenced sample: PBMCs or T cells enriched from blood (not recorded which). Every receptor here comes from a woman aged 25 to 39 who had recovered from COVID-19.

The chain couples TRBV10-3 to TRBJ2-5; no reliable D call. V was pared by 0 bases and J by 2 bases, with 7 bases between. The CDR3 has 14 residues. The germline CDR1 and CDR2 sequences are ENHRY and SYGVKD. This CDR3 is CAISESREQETQYF. CDR3 nucleotides: TGTGCCATCAGTGAGTCGAGAGAGCAAGAGACCCAGTACTTC.

V and J are TRBV5-4 and TRBJ1-1; 8 positions match TRBD1. The V gene's germline CDR1 is SGHNT and CDR2 YYREEE (reference sequence). After removal of 0 bases from V and 4 bases from J, the junction contained 2 bases not matched to a gene. The CDR3 is made up of 14 amino acids. CDR3 sequence (DNA): TGTGCCAGCAGCTTGGGACAGGGGTTCACTGAAGCTTTCTTT. It translates to CASSLGQGFTEAFF.

V gene TRBV5-4 combines with J gene TRBJ2-1; 11 nucleotides agree with TRBD2. The germline V gene has CDR1 SGHNT and CDR2 YYREEE (reference sequence). After removal of 6 bases from V and 5 bases from J, the junction contained 7 bases not matched to a gene. This CDR3 region has 15 residues. In nucleotides, the CDR3 is TGTGCCAGCACCCAACTAGCGGGGGAGAACAATGAGCAGTTCTTC. This sequence encodes CASTQLAGENNEQFF.

This sequence joins TRBV27 and TRBJ2-2; 7 positions agree with TRBD1. Unmatched junction bases numbered 7, after V lost 4 bases and J lost 8 bases. The germline CDR1 and CDR2 sequences are MNHEY and SMNVEV (reference sequence). The CDR3 covers 14 residues. The chain's CDR3 is CASSWGQRTGELFF. The CDR3 bases are TGTGCCAGCAGTTGGGGACAGCGGACTGGGGAGCTGTTTTTT.

The rearrangement joins TRBV2 to TRBJ1-5; possible D gene TRBD1, 6 bases. The germline V gene has CDR1 SNHLY and CDR2 FYNNEI. Trimming pared 7 bases from V and 2 bases from J, leaving 15 bases between. The length of the CDR3 is 15 residues. The CDR3 protein is CASTEGGPRNQPQHF. The CDR3 nucleotides read TGTGCCAGCACCGAGGGGGGGCCGCGCAATCAGCCCCAGCATTTT. Complete variable domain (other parts from reference TRBV2 and TRBJ1-5): EPEVTQTPSHQVTQMGQEVILRCVPISNHLYFYWYRQILGQKVEFLVSFYNNEISEKSEIFDDQFSVERPDGSNFTLKIRSTKLEDSAMYFCASTEGGPRNQPQHFGDGTRLSIL.

The CDR3 sequence: CASSIPSRNTEAFF. The DNA for the CDR3 is TGTGCCAGTAGTATCCCCTCCCGGAACACTGAAGCTTTCTTT. J is TRBJ1-1 and V is TRBV19; the D is unclear. CDR1 is LNHDA, CDR2 SQIVND, per germline (reference sequence). The CDR3 runs to 14 residues. Trimming took off 3 bases at V and 1 base at J, with 9 bases between the two ends. Using reference TRBV19 and TRBJ1-1 for the parts outside the CDR3, the full variable domain is DGGITQSPKYLFRKEGQNVTLSCEQNLNHDAMYWYRQDPGQGLRLIYYSQIVNDFQKGDIAEGYSVSREKKESFPLTVTSAQKNPTAFYLCASSIPSRNTEAFFGQGTRLTVV.

The CDR3 loop is CASSPATSGTNEQFF. CDR3 DNA sequence: TGTGCCAGCTCACCAGCGACTAGCGGCACCAATGAGCAGTTCTTC. The gene calls are TRBV18 and TRBJ2-1; 9 bases match TRBD2. The V gene's germline CDR1 is KGHSH and CDR2 LQKENI. V was clipped by 2 bases and J by 6 bases; unmatched bases: 5. This CDR3 contains 15 residues.

V usage is TRBV9 and J usage is TRBJ2-1; D is perhaps TRBD2 (6 bases). CDR1 and CDR2 from the germline V gene are SGDLS and YYNGEE. The length of the CDR3 is 16 residues. Trimming stripped 0 bases from V and 8 bases from J, with 18 bases between. The CDR3 DNA reads as TGTGCCAGCAGCGTAGAGCCCGGGACTTTATTGGATGAGCAGTTCTTC. Translating it yields CASSVEPGTLLDEQFF. Variable domain in full (rest from reference TRBV9 and TRBJ2-1): DSGVTQTPKHLITATGQRVTLRCSPRSGDLSVYWYQQSLDQGLQFLIQYYNGEERAKGNILERFSAQQFPDLHSELNLSSLELGDSALYFCASSVEPGTLLDEQFFGPGTRLTVL.

V usage is TRBV9 and J usage is TRBJ1-6; D not certain. This CDR3 comprises 15 residues. V was trimmed by 2 bases and J by 5 bases, leaving 11 bases between them. The germline gives CDR1 SGDLS, CDR2 YYNGEE. The CDR3 is CASSVSAGDNSPLHF. CDR3 coding DNA: TGTGCCAGCAGCGTCAGTGCTGGAGATAATTCACCCCTCCACTTT.

This sequence joins TRBV18 and TRBJ1-1, with D perhaps TRBD1 (6 bases). This CDR3 spans 13 amino acids. Germline-derived CDR1 and CDR2 are KGHSH and LQKENI. V lost 6 bases and J lost 2, with 10 bases in between. The CDR3: CASSTGTNTEAFF. CDR3 in DNA: TGTGCCAGCTCTACCGGGACAAACACTGAAGCTTTCTTT.

V and J are TRBV7-9 and TRBJ2-7; 11 nucleotides align to TRBD2. The V segment lost 3 bases and the J segment 3 bases; nucleotides outside the gene matches: 4. The CDR3 has 15 residues. The germline gives CDR1 SEHNR, CDR2 FQNEAQ (reference sequence). In nucleotides, the CDR3 is TGTGCCAGCAGCTTTCAACTAGCGGGAGTCTACGAGCAGTACTTC. Protein: CASSFQLAGVYEQYF.

In its sample, this clone was seen once. The chain has TRBV19 and TRBJ1-3, with 7 positions matching TRBD1. CDR3 length equals 15 residues. Per germline, CDR1 LNHDA and CDR2 SQIVND (reference sequence). Trimming took 3 bases from V and 0 from J; bases not matched to a gene: 2. CDR3 nucleotides: TGTGCCAGTAGTATCGACAGGGACTCTGGAAACACCATATATTTT. Its translation: CASSIDRDSGNTIYF.

This sequence joins TRBV4-3 and TRBJ1-5, with unresolved D. Germline-derived CDR1 and CDR2 are LGHNA and YSLEER. The germline V and J ends were trimmed by 0 bases and 9 bases, with 15 bases remaining between them. This CDR3 has 15 amino acids. In nucleotides, the CDR3 is TGCGCCAGCAGCCAAGATCCGGGCCGCGCGGGGCCCCAGCATTTT. Protein sequence: CASSQDPGRAGPQHF.

This clone has only one observation. The rearrangement links TRBV5-1 to TRBJ2-3; no definite D call. The germline V and J ends were trimmed by 6 bases and 4 bases, with 9 bases remaining between them. CDR3 length: 12 residues. The germline V gene has CDR1 SGHRS and CDR2 YFSETQ. The CDR3 sequence is CASTTGADTQYF. As DNA, the CDR3 is TGCGCCAGCACTACTGGTGCAGATACGCAGTATTTT.

The rearrangement uses TRBV5-6 and TRBJ1-1; TRBD1 aligns across 10 bases. Germline V gene sequence: CDR1 SGHDT, CDR2 YYEEEE. This CDR3 has 13 residues. Losses at the gene ends were 2 bases for V and 11 bases for J; bases not matched to a gene: 6. The CDR3 DNA reads as TGTGCCAGCAGCTTCCCGACAGGGGGCGAGGCTTTCTTT. It specifies CASSFPTGGEAFF. The variable domain in full, completed from reference TRBV5-6 and TRBJ1-1, reads DAGVTQSPTHLIKTRGQQVTLRCSPKSGHDTVSWYQQALGQGPQFIFQYYEEEERQRGNFPDRFSGHQFPNYSSELNVNALLLGDSALYLCASSFPTGGEAFFGQGTRLTVV.

V and J are TRBV19 and TRBJ1-1, with D unresolved. Trimming took 8 bases from V and 6 from J, leaving 22 bases between them. Germline CDR1 LNHDA, CDR2 SQIVND (reference sequence). The CDR3 runs 15 residues. DNA for the CDR3: TGTGCCAGTCGAACGACCAGCAGGATTTGGCCTGAAGCTTTCTTT. Translated, it gives CASRTTSRIWPEAFF.

The rearrangement uses TRBV5-1 and TRBJ2-1; 7 nucleotides line up with TRBD2. Germline trimming cut 0 bases from V and 9 bases from J; bases unmatched to any gene: 9. The CDR3 extends over 15 amino acids. The V gene's germline CDR1 is SGHRS and CDR2 YFSETQ. The CDR3 loop is CASSLVDSSGSEQFF. CDR3 in DNA: TGCGCCAGCAGCTTGGTTGATTCTAGCGGCAGTGAGCAGTTCTTC.

CDR3 nucleotide sequence: TGTGCCAGCAGCCAACTCCGGGGTAGCAATCAGCCCCAGCATTTT. Its protein product is CASSQLRGSNQPQHF. The chain joins TRBV4-2 to TRBJ1-5; D gene ambiguous. V shed 2 bases and J shed 0 bases, with 8 bases lying between them. Germline V gene data show CDR1 as LGHNA and CDR2 as YNFKEQ. The CDR3 has 15 amino acids.

The V and J genes are TRBV7-2 and TRBJ1-3; D not certain. The CDR3 covers 15 residues. Looked up from germline, CDR1 is SGHTA and CDR2 is FQGNSA. V was pared by 5 bases and J by 0 bases, with 11 bases between. CDR3 amino acids: CASSTRTFSGNTIYF. DNA of the CDR3: TGTGCCAGCAGCACACGGACTTTCTCTGGAAACACCATATATTTT. The full variable domain, rest sourced from reference TRBV7-2 and TRBJ1-3, is GAGVSQSPSNKVTEKGKDVELRCDPISGHTALYWYRQSLGQGLEFLIYFQGNSAPDKSGLPSDRFSAERTGGSVSTLTIQRTQQEDSAVYLCASSTRTFSGNTIYFGEGSWLTVV.

The chain uses TRBV28 and TRBJ2-7; D gene uncertain. Looked up from germline, CDR1 is MDHEN and CDR2 is SYDVKM. CDR3 length: 17 amino acids. Trimming shortened V by 1 base and J by 3 bases, and 19 bases separated the two germline ends. CDR3 sequence (DNA): TGTGCCAGCAGTTTATTTCGTGGCAGGCTGAGCCGCTACGAGCAGTACTTC. Translation gives CASSLFRGRLSRYEQYF.

The genes are TRBV19 and TRBJ2-2; TRBD1 matches at 9 bases. Unmatched junction bases numbered 1, after V lost 3 bases and J lost 5 bases. This CDR3 spans 14 amino acids. The germline V gene has CDR1 LNHDA and CDR2 SQIVND (reference sequence). Here the CDR3 DNA reads TGTGCCAGTAGTATGGGGACAGGGACCGGGGAGCTGTTTTTT. It yields the protein CASSMGTGTGELFF.

The chain joins TRBV28 to TRBJ1-3, with D perhaps TRBD1 (5 bases). Germline V lookup: CDR1 MDHEN, CDR2 SYDVKM. This CDR3 contains 17 residues. Trimming took off 7 bases at V and 0 bases at J, with 19 bases between the two ends. The CDR3 DNA follows: TGTGCCAGCAACCAGCCGGGAGGGGATAGCTCTGGAAACACCATATATTTT. This codes for CASNQPGGDSSGNTIYF. The variable domain in full, with the rest retrieved from reference TRBV28 and TRBJ1-3, is DVKVTQSSRYLVKRTGEKVFLECVQDMDHENMFWYRQDPGLGLRLIYFSYDVKMKEKGDIPEGYSVSREKKERFSLILESASTNQTSMYLCASNQPGGDSSGNTIYFGEGSWLTVV.